This TCR beta chain derives from a study of T cell responses to AZD1222 COVID-19 vaccine. Study-level results: Targeting of unmutated variant regions was reportedly seen in nearly half of spike-specific TCRs. AZD1222 recipients seropositive at baseline numbered only five or six. The span of vaccine-associated CD4 TCRs extended across spike, with dominance at 160-218 and 743-854. Donors in the cohort were predominantly white British and more often female, and clonal diversity was possibly underestimated.

A note on this clone: No antigen is known for it.

Profiling relied on immunoSEQ multiplex PCR, and the TCRdb table lists in-frame clones only, not all of them. The sample lists under 95,000 clones, around 88% occurring once. The sequenced sample was peripheral blood, obtained 28 days after the second AZD1222 dose. The origin of this receptor is an adult who received the AZD1222 COVID-19 vaccine.

CDR3 protein: CASSQGTGLPNEKLFF. The CDR3 DNA reads TGCGCCAGCAGCCAAGGGACGGGGCTCCCGAATGAAAAACTGTTTTTT. The chain has TRBV4-3 and TRBJ1-4; possible D gene TRBD1, 5 bases. Germline assignment: CDR1 LGHNA and CDR2 YSLEER. With 1 base removed from V and 5 bases from J, the gap between germline ends came to 14 bases. The CDR3 has 16 residues.